This TCR beta chain was captured by sequencing in a study of cytomegalovirus exposure and HLA in healthy donors. 60 Vbeta and 13 Jbeta primers were used in PCR. Clones were sequenced by immunoSEQ multiplex PCR, and TCRdb holds only the in-frame ones, with some missing. Among a few hundred thousand clones listed, about 86% were seen once. In germline, CDR1 is MNHNY, CDR2 SVGAGI (reference sequence). CDR3 size: 15 residues. J was trimmed by 5 bases and V by 8 bases; bases with no gene match: 12. Of note for this clone: As yet, its antigen is unknown.

Study conclusions and caveats: Later on, a genetic analysis was performed. It linked a missense variant in DCLRE1C with V- and J-gene trimming of TCR beta. The records held CMV serostatus as the only immune exposure information. TCR beta sequences reportedly predicted most subjects' HLA-A and HLA-B alleles accurately. In vitro work confirmed that a few CMV-associated chains recognize CMV antigens.

The J gene is TRBJ1-5, the V gene TRBV6-6; 7 bases are a match to TRBD1. The origin of this receptor is an older woman in good health and CMV-seropositive. The sample comprised PBMCs. The CDR3 spells CASGAYRGIDQPQHF. CDR3 coding DNA: TGTGCCAGCGGTGCCTACAGGGGTATCGATCAGCCCCAGCATTTT.